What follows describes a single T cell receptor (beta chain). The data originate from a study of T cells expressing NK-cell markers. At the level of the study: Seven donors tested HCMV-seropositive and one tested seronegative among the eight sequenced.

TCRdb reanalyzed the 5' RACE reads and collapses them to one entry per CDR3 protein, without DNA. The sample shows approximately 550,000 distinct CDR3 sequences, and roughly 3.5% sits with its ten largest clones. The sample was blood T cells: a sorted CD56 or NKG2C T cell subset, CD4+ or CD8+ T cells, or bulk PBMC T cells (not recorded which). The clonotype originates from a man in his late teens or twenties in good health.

The CDR3 loop is CASSYGQGRAYEQYF. This chain links TRBV6-5 with TRBJ2-7; the TRBD1 assignment by TCRdb is unverifiable without DNA. CDR3 length equals 15 residues. From germline, CDR1 is MNHEY and CDR2 SVGAGI.